One and the same sample provided the 31 T cell receptor beta chains below, sequenced in a study of cytomegalovirus exposure and HLA in healthy donors. PCR employed 60 Vbeta and 13 Jbeta primers. Sequencing was performed with immunoSEQ multiplex PCR; in TCRdb, only in-frame clones are kept and a portion is missing. The sample holds just over 200,000 clones, roughly 70% seen once. The sequencing sample was made of PBMCs. The receptors were gathered from a man aged 35-49 years in good health and CMV-seropositive.

This chain connects TRBV5-4 to TRBJ2-7, with TRBD1 as a possible D gene (5 bases). The CDR3 contains 15 residues. Germline-derived CDR1 and CDR2 are SGHNT and YYREEE (reference sequence). Deletions cut 1 base from V and 5 bases from J, with 16 bases between. The CDR3 region is CASSLQGALGDEQYF. The CDR3 DNA follows: TGTGCCAGCAGCTTGCAAGGGGCCCTTGGAGACGAGCAGTACTTC.

The V and J genes are TRBV2 and TRBJ1-1; possible D gene TRBD1, 5 bases. The CDR3 loop spans 12 amino acids. Trimming took off 6 bases at V and 3 bases at J, with 8 bases between the two ends. Germline values: CDR1 SNHLY, CDR2 FYNNEI. The CDR3 DNA reads as TGTGCCAGCAGAGACAGTCACACTGAAGCTTTCTTT. Residues: CASRDSHTEAFF.

The genes are TRBV10-3 and TRBJ2-2, with a possible D match to TRBD1 (6 bases). CDR1 is ENHRY, CDR2 SYGVKD, per germline. Trimming pared 4 bases from V and 4 bases from J, leaving 7 bases between. The CDR3 totals 13 residues. Here the CDR3 DNA reads TGTGCCATCAGTGGGGACATCACCGGGGAGCTGTTTTTT. This encodes CAISGDITGELFF.

This clone appeared once. V usage is TRBV11-2 and J usage is TRBJ2-7; D remains ambiguous. The V and J ends lost 0 bases and 4 bases respectively, with 4 bases between them. The CDR3 totals 12 residues. The germline V gene has CDR1 SGHAT and CDR2 FQNNGV. CDR3 residues: CASSLDRYEQYF. CDR3 DNA: TGTGCCAGCAGCTTAGACCGTTACGAGCAGTACTTC.

The rearrangement uses TRBV7-9 and TRBJ2-1; 8 bases line up with TRBD1. CDR1 SEHNR and CDR2 FQNEAQ come from the germline V gene (reference sequence). The CDR3 loop spans 14 amino acids. The junction had 4 bases not matched to a gene; V was cut back by 7 bases and J by 2 bases. The CDR3 DNA reads TGTGCCAGCACCAGGGACAGGACCTACAATGAGCAGTTCTTC. Its protein product is CASTRDRTYNEQFF.

The chain carries TRBV7-8 and TRBJ1-4; 8 bases are a match to TRBD1. Germline V gene sequence: CDR1 SGHVS, CDR2 FQNEAQ. V shed 5 bases and J 0 bases; nucleotides not matched to a gene: 5. This CDR3 is built from 16 residues. CDR3 nucleotides: TGTGCCAGCAGCGCGGGGACAGGCGCAACTAATGAAAAACTGTTTTTT. It translates to CASSAGTGATNEKLFF. The variable domain in full, with the rest retrieved from reference TRBV7-8 and TRBJ1-4, is GAGVSQSPRYKVAKRGQDVALRCDPISGHVSLFWYQQALGQGPEFLTYFQNEAQLDKSGLPSDRFFAERPEGSVSTLKIQRTQQEDSAVYLCASSAGTGATNEKLFFGSGTQLSVL.

This clone was observed a handful of times. The chain uses TRBV19 and TRBJ2-7; TRBD2 agrees at 7 bases. Trimming removed 5 bases from V and 5 bases from J; junction bases left unmatched: 15. CDR3 length: 16 amino acids. The germline V gene has CDR1 LNHDA and CDR2 SQIVND (reference sequence). Written as DNA, the CDR3 is TGTGCCAGTAGTGCTCTCCGAGGACTAGAACTCGACGAGCAGTACTTC. This sequence encodes CASSALRGLELDEQYF.

The CDR3 nucleotides read TGTTCCGACTCAGCCCTAACGGAAGAGCTCCCGGCTAACTATGGCTACACCTTC. Translation gives CSDSALTEELPANYGYTF. This rearrangement joins TRBV7-9 to TRBJ1-2, with D unresolved. The length of the CDR3 is 18 residues. CDR1 and CDR2 from the germline V gene are SEHNR and FQNEAQ (reference sequence).

About this clone itself: One junction end does not reproduce the germline sequence, and a read error may be involved. The J gene is TRBJ1-2, the V gene TRBV7-9, with D tentatively TRBD1 (6 bases). CDR3 size: 14 residues. Germline V lookup: CDR1 SEHNR, CDR2 FQNEAQ (reference sequence). Here the CDR3 DNA reads TGTTCCAGCAGCCAGGGACAAATTAACTATGGCTACACCTTC. It translates to CSSSQGQINYGYTF.

The chain combines TRBV25-1 with TRBJ2-7, with 10 bases lining up with TRBD2. The germline gives CDR1 MGHDK, CDR2 SYGVNS. Unmatched junction bases numbered 3, after V lost 1 base and J lost 6 bases. The CDR3 covers 14 residues. DNA of the CDR3: TGTGCCAGCAGTGAATGGGGGACTAGCGTCGAGCAGTACTTC. It yields the protein CASSEWGTSVEQYF.

The chain couples TRBV14 to TRBJ2-5, with 8 positions matching TRBD1. CDR1 SGHDN and CDR2 FVKESK come from the germline V gene. Losses at the gene ends were 4 bases for V and 7 bases for J; bases not matched to a gene: 5. The CDR3 loop spans 13 amino acids. The CDR3, as DNA: TGTGCCAGCAGCCGCGGACAGGGCCGGACCCAGTACTTC. The encoded protein is CASSRGQGRTQYF.

This chain links TRBV2 with TRBJ2-3, with 10 bases that match TRBD2. Germline V gene lookup returns CDR1 SNHLY and CDR2 FYNNEI. This CDR3 region has 16 residues. V lost 7 bases, J lost 1 base, and 8 bases stayed unmatched. The chain's CDR3 is CASTLSGGYGTDTQYF. Written as DNA, the CDR3 is TGTGCCAGCACCCTTAGCGGGGGGTATGGCACAGATACGCAGTATTTT.

The V call is TRBV5-7, the J call TRBJ1-5, with 8 bases aligning to TRBD1. TRBV5-7 is an open reading frame, and its role is uncertain. Trimming took 2 bases from V and 1 from J; bases not matched to a gene: 8. The CDR3 spans 17 residues. This CDR3 reads CASSFTRQGASNQPQHF. The DNA of the CDR3 is TGTGCCAGCAGCTTCACTCGGCAGGGGGCCAGCAATCAGCCCCAGCATTTT.

This sequence joins TRBV19 and TRBJ1-2, with 7 bases that match TRBD1. The germline V gene encodes CDR1 LNHDA and CDR2 SQIVND (reference sequence). Losses at the gene ends were 5 bases for V and 3 bases for J; bases not matched to a gene: 6. The CDR3 has 14 residues. CDR3 sequence: CASSARTGDYGYTF. CDR3 bases: TGTGCCAGTAGTGCCCGGACAGGAGACTATGGCTACACCTTC.

The J gene is TRBJ1-1, the V gene TRBV10-1; 7 nucleotides agree with TRBD1. The CDR3 consists of 13 residues. J gave up 3 bases and V 7 bases, and 5 bases lay outside the gene matches. CDR1 and CDR2 from the germline V gene are WNHNN and SYGVQD (reference sequence). CDR3 bases: TGCGCCAGCAAAGACAGGGTGGACACTGAAGCTTTCTTT. The encoded protein is CASKDRVDTEAFF.

In this sample, this clone turned up once. The sample carries other DNA sequences with the same CDR3. The chain couples TRBV28 to TRBJ1-5; D gene uncertain. Trimming removed 3 bases from V and 2 bases from J, with 8 bases in between. This CDR3 is 14 amino acids long. Per the germline V gene, CDR1 is MDHEN and CDR2 is SYDVKM. The CDR3 reads CASSFLGGNQPQHF. The CDR3 DNA is TGTGCCAGCAGTTTTCTGGGCGGCAATCAGCCCCAGCATTTT.

This clone was seen once. V is TRBV5-1 and J is TRBJ1-1, with a tentative D call TRBD1 (5 bases). Germline V gene sequence: CDR1 SGHRS, CDR2 YFSETQ. Trimming shortened V by 0 bases and J by 5 bases, and 14 bases separated the two germline ends. This CDR3 is built from 15 residues. The chain's CDR3 is CASSLVPGVLTEAFF. The CDR3 coding sequence is TGCGCCAGCAGCTTGGTTCCGGGGGTTTTAACTGAAGCTTTCTTT. The entire variable domain, with the rest obtained from reference TRBV5-1 and TRBJ1-1, is as follows: KAGVTQTPRYLIKTRGQQVTLSCSPISGHRSVSWYQQTPGQGLQFLFEYFSETQRNKGNFPGRFSGRQFSNSRSEMNVSTLELGDSALYLCASSLVPGVLTEAFFGQGTRLTVV.

This clone turned up a few times. V and J are TRBV4-1 and TRBJ2-1, with a tentative D call TRBD2 (6 bases). CDR3 length: 15 residues. Germline CDR1 and CDR2: MGHRA and YSYEKL. V lost 4 bases to trimming and J lost 4 bases, with 14 bases between them. The CDR3 coding sequence is TGCGCCAGCAGCCTCCGGGTAGCGGTTTACAATGAGCAGTTCTTC. Encoded protein: CASSLRVAVYNEQFF.

This clone appeared a few times. In DNA, the CDR3 is TGTGCCAGCCGCCGGGACAGGGACCAAAGGGACGAGCAGTACTTC. Its protein product is CASRRDRDQRDEQYF. This chain links TRBV28 with TRBJ2-7; 9 bases are shared with TRBD1. The ends lost 8 bases at V and 5 bases at J; junction bases unmatched: 13. Germline V gene data show CDR1 as MDHEN and CDR2 as SYDVKM. The CDR3 is made up of 15 amino acids. Based on the CDR3 plus reference TRBV28 and TRBJ2-7, the full variable domain is DVKVTQSSRYLVKRTGEKVFLECVQDMDHENMFWYRQDPGLGLRLIYFSYDVKMKEKGDIPEGYSVSREKKERFSLILESASTNQTSMYLCASRRDRDQRDEQYFGPGTRLTVT.

Concerning this clone itself: Compared with germline, one end of the junction differs, possibly owing to a read error. Here the CDR3 DNA reads TGTTCCAGCAGCCCCGGGATGGTAACTAACTATGGCTACACCTTC. It is translated as CSSSPGMVTNYGYTF. This sequence joins TRBV7-9 and TRBJ1-2; D is ambiguous. This CDR3 contains 15 residues. CDR1 and CDR2 (germline): SEHNR, FQNEAQ (reference sequence).

This clone was detected a few times. The CDR3 region is CASSLAGGPDGYTF. The CDR3 nucleotides read TGTGCCAGCAGCTTAGCGGGGGGGCCAGATGGCTACACCTTC. This chain connects TRBV7-6 to TRBJ1-2, with TRBD1 as a possible D gene (6 bases). The CDR3 runs 14 residues. Trimming cost V 0 bases and J 6 bases, with 11 bases left between them. CDR1 is SGHVS, CDR2 FNYEAQ, per germline. Full variable domain (outside the CDR3, taken from reference TRBV7-6 and TRBJ1-2): GAGVSQSPRYKVTKRGQDVALRCDPISGHVSLYWYRQALGQGPEFLTYFNYEAQQDKSGLPNDRFSAERPEGSISTLTIQRTEQRDSAMYRCASSLAGGPDGYTFGSGTRLTVV.

The V call is TRBV20-1, the J call TRBJ1-2, with D maybe TRBD1 (5 bases). Trimming shortened V by 5 bases and J by 8 bases, and 12 bases separated the two germline ends. The germline gives CDR1 DFQATT, CDR2 SNEGSKA (reference sequence). The CDR3 consists of 11 residues. The DNA for the CDR3 is TGCAGTGCTCTTTCGGGACTCGGCTACACCTTC. Amino acid sequence: CSALSGLGYTF.

The table lists this clone with a few counts. The chain joins TRBV6-5 to TRBJ1-1, with D maybe TRBD1 (6 bases). Germline V CDR1 and CDR2: MNHEY, SVGAGI. V was shortened by 4 bases and J by 6 bases, with 15 bases between the two germline ends. The CDR3 is made up of 14 amino acids. The CDR3 sequence is CASSSGTSRAEAFF. For the CDR3, the DNA is TGTGCCAGCAGTTCCGGGACATCACGCGCTGAAGCTTTCTTT.

The CDR3 spells CASSPGRGISYEQYF. CDR3 nucleotides: TGTGCCAGCTCACCTGGACGGGGGATAAGCTACGAGCAGTACTTC. The chain links TRBV18 to TRBJ2-7; D may be TRBD2 (6 bases). V was shortened by 3 bases and J by 3 bases, with 15 bases between the two germline ends. This CDR3 is 15 amino acids long. The V gene's germline CDR1 is KGHSH and CDR2 LQKENI.

The CDR3 loop reads CASSSGGNTEAFF. The CDR3 DNA reads as TGTGCCAGCAGTTCAGGGGGGAACACTGAAGCTTTCTTT. The V and J genes are TRBV11-2 and TRBJ1-1; 7 positions match TRBD1. The CDR3 has 13 amino acids. The J segment lost 1 base and the V segment lost 6 bases, leaving 2 bases of the junction unmatched. Germline V gives CDR1 SGHAT, CDR2 FQNNGV.

Details on this clone: Other DNA sequences from this sample encode an identical CDR3 as well. CDR3 region: CASSYGGNQPQHF. Written as DNA, the CDR3 is TGTGCCAGCAGTTACGGGGGGAATCAGCCCCAGCATTTT. The gene calls are TRBV6-5 and TRBJ1-5, with D possibly being TRBD1 (5 bases). Germline CDR1 MNHEY, CDR2 SVGAGI. The germline V and J ends were trimmed by 2 bases and 4 bases, with 6 bases remaining between them. The CDR3 sequence is 13 residues long.

The V and J genes are TRBV28 and TRBJ2-6; the D gene is possibly TRBD2 (5 bases). Deletions cut 2 bases from V and 4 bases from J, with 15 bases between. Germline CDR1 and CDR2: MDHEN and SYDVKM. The CDR3 sequence is 17 residues long. The DNA of the CDR3 is TGTGCCAGCAGTTTAAGGGCAAGACTAATGGGGGCCAACGTCCTGACTTTC. Protein: CASSLRARLMGANVLTF.

The chain combines TRBV28 with TRBJ2-7; D ambiguous. Germline lookup yields CDR1 MDHEN and CDR2 SYDVKM. The V end was cut by 8 bases, the J end by 2 bases, with 10 bases between. This CDR3 has 12 residues. The CDR3 nucleotides read TGTGCCAGCTCGACTGAGACCTACGAGCAGTACTTC. Its translation is CASSTETYEQYF. The full variable domain, completed using reference TRBV28 and TRBJ2-7, is DVKVTQSSRYLVKRTGEKVFLECVQDMDHENMFWYRQDPGLGLRLIYFSYDVKMKEKGDIPEGYSVSREKKERFSLILESASTNQTSMYLCASSTETYEQYFGPGTRLTVT.

The chain joins TRBV27 to TRBJ2-7; TRBD2 aligns across 8 bases. There are 14 residues in the CDR3. The V gene end was trimmed by 2 bases and the J gene end by 4 bases; junction bases not matched to a gene: 4. Germline CDR1 is MNHEY and CDR2 is SMNVEV (reference sequence). The CDR3 spells CASSLLAGGYEQYF. The CDR3 DNA is TGTGCCAGCAGTTTACTAGCGGGCGGTTACGAGCAGTACTTC.

This sequence joins TRBV7-3 and TRBJ2-1, with TRBD2 matching 12 bases. The J segment lost 7 bases and the V segment lost 6 bases, leaving 4 bases of the junction unmatched. Germline V gene data show CDR1 as SGHTA and CDR2 as FQGTGA. CDR3 size: 14 residues. CDR3 residues: CASSPSGGANEQFF. The CDR3 DNA sequence: TGTGCCAGCAGTCCTAGCGGGGGGGCAAATGAGCAGTTCTTC.

This clone was counted a few times. The chain couples TRBV7-9 to TRBJ1-1; weak D call: TRBD1 (5 bases). Germline V lookup: CDR1 SEHNR, CDR2 FQNEAQ (reference sequence). V was cut by 3 bases and J by 3 bases, with 8 bases left in between. CDR3 length equals 13 residues. The CDR3 DNA is TGTGCCAGCAGCTTGGGGGGAGACACTGAAGCTTTCTTT. Encoded protein: CASSLGGDTEAFF.